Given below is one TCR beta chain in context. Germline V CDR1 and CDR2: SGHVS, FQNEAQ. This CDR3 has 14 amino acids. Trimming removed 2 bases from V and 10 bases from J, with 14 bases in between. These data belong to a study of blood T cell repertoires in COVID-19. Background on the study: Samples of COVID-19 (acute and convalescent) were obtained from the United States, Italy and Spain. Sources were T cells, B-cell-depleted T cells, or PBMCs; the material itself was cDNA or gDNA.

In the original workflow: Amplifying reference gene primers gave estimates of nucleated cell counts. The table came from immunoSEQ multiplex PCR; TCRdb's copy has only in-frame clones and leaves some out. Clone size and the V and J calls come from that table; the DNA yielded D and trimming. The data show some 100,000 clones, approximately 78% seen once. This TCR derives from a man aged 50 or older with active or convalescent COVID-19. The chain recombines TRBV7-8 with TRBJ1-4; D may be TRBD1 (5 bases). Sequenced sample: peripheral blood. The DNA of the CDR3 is TGTGCCAGCAGCTTAACGCTTGACGGGGGAAAACTGTTTTTT. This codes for CASSLTLDGGKLFF.